This T cell receptor (beta chain) was sequenced in a study of glioma-infiltrating T cells. Study results and caveats: Signature shared blood CDR3 motifs were enriched in low-divergence and depleted in high-divergence patients.

A word on this clonotype: Its antigen is unidentified.

TCR alpha and beta CDR3 regions were amplified from RNA using iRepertoire nested multiplex PCR. TCRdb called the multiplex PCR reads again in MiXCR, with one record for every CDR3 protein. The repertoire holds a few hundred thousand distinct CDR3 sequences, with 35% to 45% as singletons. V gave up 6 bases and J gave up 2 bases; unmatched junction bases: 6. The CDR3 spans 14 residues. The germline CDR1 and CDR2 sequences are KGHSH and LQKENI. This clonotype was sampled from a human donor with low-grade glioma or glioblastoma, undergoing nonglioma brain surgery, or in good health (not recorded which). Sequencing was carried out using glioma tissue, nonneoplastic brain tissue, or PBMCs (not recorded which). The chain joins TRBV18 to TRBJ1-1; 7 bases fit TRBD1. CDR3 nucleotides: TGTGCCAGCTCCTCGGACAGGCGAAACACTGAAGCTTTCTTT. Its translation is CASSSDRRNTEAFF. Supplemented by reference TRBV18 and TRBJ1-1, the full variable domain reads NAGVMQNPRHLVRRRGQEARLRCSPMKGHSHVYWYRQLPEEGLKFMVYLQKENIIDESGMPKERFSAEFPKEGPSILRIQQVVRGDSAAYFCASSSDRRNTEAFFGQGTRLTVV.